These T cell receptor beta chains were read from a single sample in a study of shared clonotypes between healthy human individuals. Sequenced by immunoSEQ multiplex PCR; TCRdb stores in-frame clones only, minus some. The sample carries approximately 2.3 million clones, approximately 95% recorded once. Sequencing was performed on naive CD4+ T cells from PBMCs. The source is a man aged 18 to 30 in good health. Some clones in this sample may be carry-over from other donors' samples. Each CDR3 is given without its conserved first and last residue. Only part of the rows carry a size: once, few, many, or a class if the clone is expanded.

V,J,size,CDR3
TRBV15,TRBJ1-5,.,ATSREGEENQPQH
TRBV5-4,TRBJ2-1,.,ASSLAGGGNEQF
TRBV9,TRBJ1-2,.,ASSVEEDRGGYT
TRBV7-3,TRBJ2-6,.,ASSGGTGTSGANVLT
TRBV18,TRBJ2-3,.,ASSPWSGLSTDTQY
TRBV4-1,TRBJ2-1,.,ASSPSRGAGGSYNEQF
TRBV2,TRBJ2-1,.,ASSSQGYNEQF
TRBV20-1,TRBJ1-2,.,SATTGLGYT
TRBV4-3,TRBJ1-1,.,ASSREGGQGGTEAF
TRBV27,TRBJ2-3,.,ASRTTGTGLAGETDTQY
TRBV7-9,TRBJ1-5,.,ASSYGTVWPQH
TRBV18,TRBJ1-2,.,ASSRDSAHYGYT
TRBV19,TRBJ1-5,few,ASSKVGNQPQH
TRBV6-5,TRBJ2-1,.,ASSYASGGSRF
TRBV9,TRBJ2-3,.,ASSAGTSGRFTTDTQY
TRBV2,TRBJ2-1,.,ASSRGIYNEQF
TRBV28,TRBJ2-7,.,ASSFPGRGVSYEQY
TRBV28,TRBJ2-1,.,ASSSSGTSGRGSYNEQF
TRBV7-9,TRBJ1-1,.,ASSSGGLTEAF
TRBV9,TRBJ1-1,once,ASSPRAGVGPNTEAF
TRBV18,TRBJ1-1,once,ASSLQGGNTEAF
TRBV19,TRBJ2-1,.,ASSTIPYNEQF
TRBV5-1,TRBJ2-7,.,ASSPTGTSGGQY
TRBV7-8,TRBJ2-1,.,ASTAGQAYNEQF
TRBV7-2,TRBJ2-7,.,ASSTQSSYEQY
TRBV5-4,TRBJ2-7,.,ASSREGLAAYEQY
TRBV7-7,TRBJ2-1,.,ASSLGGLADNEQF
TRBV30,TRBJ1-5,once,AWSLVGGNQPQH
TRBV5-1,TRBJ2-5,.,ASSLGGEGQETQY
TRBV6-5,TRBJ1-4,.,ASSSGAKGNEKLF
TRBV10-3,TRBJ1-2,.,AISPGGANYGYT
TRBV5-1,TRBJ2-7,.,ASSSIPGLASFSYEQY
TRBV7-2,TRBJ2-2,.,ASSFSNTGELF
TRBV7-9,TRBJ2-5,.,ASSSGRGSETQY
TRBV29-1,TRBJ1-6,.,SVRRSLSTKSSYNSPLH
TRBV5-1,TRBJ2-2,once,ASSLGLAGVPGELF
TRBV5-1,TRBJ2-5,.,ASTRRGTGQETQY
TRBV29-1,TRBJ2-5,.,SVAEGETQY
TRBV11-2,TRBJ2-5,.,ASSLGQPGGETQY
TRBV19,TRBJ2-7,.,ASSPTGNSYEQY
TRBV21-1,TRBJ1-2,.,ASSNPALSWGYGYT
TRBV5-4,TRBJ2-1,.,ASSLAPGASGLF
TRBV4-3,TRBJ1-1,.,ASSHVNEFRNTEAF
TRBV9,TRBJ1-1,.,ASSADRQNTEAF
TRBV19,TRBJ1-5,.,ASSPQGWDQPQH
TRBV11-2,TRBJ1-3,.,ASSLRVADSGNTIY
TRBV28,TRBJ1-5,.,ASRVGGALPNQPQH
TRBV28,TRBJ2-1,.,ASSLQPFGDNEQF
TRBV5-4,TRBJ2-3,.,ASSFPGQGTDTQY
TRBV9,TRBJ1-2,.,ASSSRPGDGYT